This T cell receptor beta chain was sequenced for a study of blood T cell repertoires in COVID-19. Across the whole study: The analysed material was cDNA or gDNA that came from T cells, B-cell-depleted T cells, or PBMCs.

With V trimmed by 11 bases and J by 3 bases, 14 bases remained unmatched. This CDR3 contains 15 residues. The germline V gene encodes CDR1 MDHEN and CDR2 SYDVKM. Assay used: immunoSEQ multiplex PCR; TCRdb lists only in-frame clones, some missing. The sample consists of approximately 170,000 clones, roughly 80% of them appearing once. The sequenced sample consisted of peripheral blood. The chain recombines TRBV28 with TRBJ1-1; 8 positions agree with TRBD1. The sequence came from a woman in her fifties or sixties with acute or convalescent COVID-19. The CDR3 sequence is CAVNIGGTGHTEAFF. The CDR3 DNA is TGTGCCGTTAACATTGGGGGGACAGGACACACTGAAGCTTTCTTT.